This T cell receptor (beta chain) originates from a study of shared clonotypes between healthy human individuals. Overall study context: Plates per donor: three CD4 naive, three CD4 memory, two CD8 naive, one CD8 memory.

Clones were read by immunoSEQ multiplex PCR, and TCRdb kept only the in-frame ones, dropping some. This sample has under 1 million clones; just over 95% occur once, and the top ten carry 0.2% to 0.25%. J was trimmed by 8 bases and V by 5 bases; bases with no gene match: 11. This CDR3 comprises 15 residues. Germline CDR1 is SEHNR and CDR2 is FQNEAQ (reference sequence). It was CD45RO-negative cells, positively selected for CCR7, that made up naive CD8 cells, with terminally differentiated effector memory CD45RA+ cells excluded. Donors comprised healthy HIV-negative adults lacking recent acute infections or vaccinations. Everyone who donated was a Caucasian adult who lived in Nashville, Tennessee. A few counts support this clone.

The rearrangement uses TRBV7-9 and TRBJ2-1; 8 positions agree with TRBD2. Sequenced input: naive CD8+ T cells sorted from blood. The receptor was derived from a man younger than 45 in good health. The CDR3 protein is CASSLRAGGADEQFF. For the CDR3, the DNA is TGTGCCAGCAGCCTAAGGGCGGGAGGAGCCGATGAGCAGTTCTTC.